Given below is one TCR beta chain in context. No cognate antigen has been identified for it. Per-base quality was not reported, and no clone a single base away is much larger than it. The data originate from a study of blood T cell repertoires in COVID-19 (dated by TCRdb to between 2020 and 2021). Notes on the research overall: Collaborator samples came from the United States, Italy and Spain and covered acute and convalescent phases of COVID-19. The material from the prospective study consisted of cDNA or gDNA derived from T cells, B-cell-depleted T cells, or PBMCs. Deeply sampled blood TCRbeta repertoires from subjects exposed to, actively infected with, or recovered from COVID-19 were included in the dataset. The repertoires were made available in a free public database intended to serve as a resource for research on the immune response to SARS-CoV-2. The samples were drawn from the first 160 participants of the ongoing ImmuneRACE study and from about 1,200 subjects provided by 6 global collaborators. Sample metadata almost always included a de-identified subject ID, COVID-19 status, age in years and sex. Where available, HLA class I and class II types were taken from metadata supplied by the sample provider and were not determined by assay-based typing. The paper's findings and limits, for the study overall: The amount of clinical and demographic metadata varied by source and participant and was provided uncurated.

TCRbeta CDR3 regions were amplified from genomic DNA using the immunoSEQ Assay, a bias-controlled multiplex PCR. As for the original processing: Within the assay, amplification of reference gene primers was used to estimate how many nucleated cells each sample contained. To quantify the absolute abundance of each unique TCRbeta CDR3 rearrangement, sequence reads were collapsed and filtered. For each sample, productive Simpson clonality was calculated as the square root of Simpson's diversity index across productive rearrangements. Drawn from immuneACCESS, this table holds only the in-frame rearrangements with V and J called that TCRdb kept. Clones are partly lost; checked studies trace under half to an unresolved V gene and leave the rest unexplained. V and J calls and clone size are given by that table; D and trimming were obtained from the DNA. For this sample the table gives about 50,000 clones, of which about 85% were detected only once. In total, the top ten clones hold under 6.5% of the sample.

V drops 2 bases and J drops 8 bases, leaving 6 bases in between. CDR1 and CDR2 are drawn from the germline V gene: MNHEY, SVGAGI. Inclusive of the bounding cysteine and phenylalanine, the CDR3 is 11 residues long. The kept DNA is CDR3 alone, 33 bases in frame from the first base. The collaborating institutions used their own protocols to collect whole blood in K2EDTA tubes. For TCRbeta analysis, collaborators shipped samples in one of three forms: frozen whole blood, isolated PBMCs, or DNA extracted from either of those sample types. The rearrangement combines TRBV6-5 with TRBJ1-1; no D gene is confidently identified. The sample taken for sequencing was peripheral blood. This TCR was sampled from a man in his fifties or sixties with acute or convalescent COVID-19. The CDR3 region has the sequence CASSYKTEAFF. At the DNA level, the sequence is TGTGCCAGCAGTTACAAGACAGAAGCTTTCTTT.